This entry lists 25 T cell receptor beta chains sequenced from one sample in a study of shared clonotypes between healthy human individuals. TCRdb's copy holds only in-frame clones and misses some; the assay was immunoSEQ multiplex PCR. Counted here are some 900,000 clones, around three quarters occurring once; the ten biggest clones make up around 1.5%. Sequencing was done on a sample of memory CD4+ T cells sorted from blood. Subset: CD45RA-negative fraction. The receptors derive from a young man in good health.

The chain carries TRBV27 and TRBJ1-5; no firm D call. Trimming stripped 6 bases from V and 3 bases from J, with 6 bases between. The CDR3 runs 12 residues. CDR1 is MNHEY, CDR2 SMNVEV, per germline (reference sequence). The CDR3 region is CASRQPNQPQHF. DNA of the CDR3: TGTGCCAGCAGACAACCCAATCAGCCCCAGCATTTT.

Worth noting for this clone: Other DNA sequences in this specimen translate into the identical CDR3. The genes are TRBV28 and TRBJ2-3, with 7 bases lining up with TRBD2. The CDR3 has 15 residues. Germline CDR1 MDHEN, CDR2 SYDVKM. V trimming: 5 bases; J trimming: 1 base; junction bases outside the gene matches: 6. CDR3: CASSPPSGGTDTQYF. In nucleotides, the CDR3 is TGTGCCAGCAGTCCCCCTAGCGGAGGCACAGATACGCAGTATTTT.

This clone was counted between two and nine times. The CDR3 bases are TGTGCCAGCAGCCCTCGCGGACCCGGCGAGACCCAGTACTTC. Translated: CASSPRGPGETQYF. The chain carries TRBV6-5 and TRBJ2-5, with unresolved D. Germline V gene lookup returns CDR1 MNHEY and CDR2 SVGAGI. Between the trimmed V and J ends, which lost 6 bases and 5 bases, there was a span of 16 bases. The CDR3 runs to 14 residues.

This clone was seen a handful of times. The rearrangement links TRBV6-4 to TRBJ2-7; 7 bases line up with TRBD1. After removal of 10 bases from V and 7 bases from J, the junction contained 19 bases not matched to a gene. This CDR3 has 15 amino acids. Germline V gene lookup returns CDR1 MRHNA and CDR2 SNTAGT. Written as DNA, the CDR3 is TGTGCCACCCAGCTCACAGGGGTTGGAGTCGGGGAGCAGTACTTC. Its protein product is CATQLTGVGVGEQYF.

CDR3 nucleotides: TGTGCCAGCAGCTTCCCTAGCGGGAGCCAAGACAATGAGCAGTTCTTC. Translated: CASSFPSGSQDNEQFF. The chain joins TRBV7-9 to TRBJ2-1, with TRBD2 matching 10 bases. The V segment lost 3 bases and the J segment 5 bases; nucleotides outside the gene matches: 7. CDR3 size: 16 residues. In germline, CDR1 is SEHNR, CDR2 FQNEAQ (reference sequence).

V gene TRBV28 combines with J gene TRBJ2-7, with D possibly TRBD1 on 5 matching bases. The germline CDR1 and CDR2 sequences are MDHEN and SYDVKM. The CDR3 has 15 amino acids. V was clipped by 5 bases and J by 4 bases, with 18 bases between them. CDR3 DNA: TGTGCCAGCAGTCAAAGGGGAAATAGGGGATACGAGCAGTACTTC. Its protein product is CASSQRGNRGYEQYF.

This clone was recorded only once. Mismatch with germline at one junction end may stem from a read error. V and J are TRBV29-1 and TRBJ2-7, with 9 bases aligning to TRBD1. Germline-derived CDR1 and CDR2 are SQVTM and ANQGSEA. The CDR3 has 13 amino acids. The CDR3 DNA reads TGTGAGATAGGACAGGGGAAAGACTACGAGCAGTACTTC. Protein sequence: CEIGQGKDYEQYF.

CDR3 sequence reads: CASSPIEGQGLSYTEAFF. The CDR3, as DNA: TGTGCCAGCAGCCCGATTGAGGGACAGGGATTATCCTACACTGAAGCTTTCTTT. The V gene is TRBV14, the J gene TRBJ1-1; 9 bases align to TRBD1. V trimming: 4 bases; J trimming: 3 bases; junction bases outside the gene matches: 15. CDR1 and CDR2 (germline): SGHDN, FVKESK. The CDR3 sequence is 18 residues long.

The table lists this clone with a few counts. CDR3 nucleotides: TGTGCCAGCAGCGTAGAAGACGCGCACGAGCAGTACTTC. Protein: CASSVEDAHEQYF. V gene TRBV9 combines with J gene TRBJ2-7; no clear D gene. Germline CDR1 is SGDLS and CDR2 is YYNGEE. This CDR3 has 13 residues. V gave up 0 bases and J gave up 5 bases, with 9 bases separating them.

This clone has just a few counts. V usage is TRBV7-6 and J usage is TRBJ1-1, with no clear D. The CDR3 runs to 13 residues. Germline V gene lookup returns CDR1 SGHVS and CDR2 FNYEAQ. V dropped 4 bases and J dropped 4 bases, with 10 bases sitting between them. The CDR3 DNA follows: TGTGCCAGCAGCTCTGGGAGGAGCACTGAAGCTTTCTTT. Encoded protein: CASSSGRSTEAFF. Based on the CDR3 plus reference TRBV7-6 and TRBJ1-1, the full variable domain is GAGVSQSPRYKVTKRGQDVALRCDPISGHVSLYWYRQALGQGPEFLTYFNYEAQQDKSGLPNDRFSAERPEGSISTLTIQRTEQRDSAMYRCASSSGRSTEAFFGQGTRLTVV.

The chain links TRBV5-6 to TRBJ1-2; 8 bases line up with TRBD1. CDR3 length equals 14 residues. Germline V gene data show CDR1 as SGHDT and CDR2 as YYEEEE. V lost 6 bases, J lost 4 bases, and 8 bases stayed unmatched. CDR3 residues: CASNTGGPVYGYTF. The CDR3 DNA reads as TGTGCCAGCAACACAGGGGGTCCCGTCTATGGCTACACCTTC.

The CDR3 here is CASQRTGQETQYF. DNA of the CDR3: TGTGCCAGCCAGAGGACAGGCCAAGAGACCCAGTACTTC. The chain links TRBV6-5 to TRBJ2-5, with 7 bases that match TRBD1. CDR3 length: 13 amino acids. V lost 8 bases to trimming and J lost 1 base; unmatched junction nucleotides: 4. Germline CDR1 MNHEY, CDR2 SVGAGI.

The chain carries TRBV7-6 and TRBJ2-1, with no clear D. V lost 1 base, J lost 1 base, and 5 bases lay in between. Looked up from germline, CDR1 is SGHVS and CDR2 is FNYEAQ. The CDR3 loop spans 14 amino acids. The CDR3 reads CASSLGPSYNEQFF. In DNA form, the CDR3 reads TGTGCCAGCAGCTTAGGACCGTCCTACAATGAGCAGTTCTTC. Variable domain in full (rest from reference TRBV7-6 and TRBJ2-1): GAGVSQSPRYKVTKRGQDVALRCDPISGHVSLYWYRQALGQGPEFLTYFNYEAQQDKSGLPNDRFSAERPEGSISTLTIQRTEQRDSAMYRCASSLGPSYNEQFFGPGTRLTVL.

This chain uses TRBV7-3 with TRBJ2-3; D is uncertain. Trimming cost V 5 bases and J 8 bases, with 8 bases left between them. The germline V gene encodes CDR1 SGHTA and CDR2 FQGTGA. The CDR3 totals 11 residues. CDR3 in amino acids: CASSQDGTQYF. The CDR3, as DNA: TGTGCCAGCAGCCAAGACGGTACGCAGTATTTT.

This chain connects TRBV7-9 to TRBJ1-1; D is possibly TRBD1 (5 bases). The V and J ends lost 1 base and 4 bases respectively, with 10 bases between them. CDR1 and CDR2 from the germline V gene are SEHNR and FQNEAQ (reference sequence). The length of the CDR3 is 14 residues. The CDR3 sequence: CASSLGGIGTEAFF. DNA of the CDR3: TGTGCCAGCAGCTTAGGGGGGATAGGCACTGAAGCTTTCTTT.

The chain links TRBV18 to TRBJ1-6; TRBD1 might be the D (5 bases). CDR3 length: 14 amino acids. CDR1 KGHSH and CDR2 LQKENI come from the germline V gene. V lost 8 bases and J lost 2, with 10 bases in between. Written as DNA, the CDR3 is TGTGCCAGCACGGGGGGGGCCTATAATTCACCCCTCCACTTT. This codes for CASTGGAYNSPLHF.

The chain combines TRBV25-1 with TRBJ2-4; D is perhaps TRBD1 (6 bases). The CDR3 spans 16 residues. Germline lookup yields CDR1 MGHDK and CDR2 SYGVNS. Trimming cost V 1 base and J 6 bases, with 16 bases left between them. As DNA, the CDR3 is TGTGCCAGCAGTGAATTGTCCAGGGGAGAGGGAAACATTCAGTACTTC. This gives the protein CASSELSRGEGNIQYF.

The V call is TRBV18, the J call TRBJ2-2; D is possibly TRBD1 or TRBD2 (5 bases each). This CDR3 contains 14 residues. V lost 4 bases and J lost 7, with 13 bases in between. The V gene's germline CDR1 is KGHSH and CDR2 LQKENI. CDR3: CASSLGAVGGELFF. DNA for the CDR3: TGTGCCAGCTCACTCGGGGCAGTCGGCGGGGAGCTGTTTTTT.

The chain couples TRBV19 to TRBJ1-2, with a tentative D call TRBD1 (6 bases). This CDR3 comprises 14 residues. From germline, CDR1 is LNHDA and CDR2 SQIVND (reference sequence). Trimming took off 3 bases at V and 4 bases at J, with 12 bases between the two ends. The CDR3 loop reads CASSIREGGYGYTF. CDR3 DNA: TGTGCCAGTAGTATTCGAGAAGGGGGCTATGGCTACACCTTC.

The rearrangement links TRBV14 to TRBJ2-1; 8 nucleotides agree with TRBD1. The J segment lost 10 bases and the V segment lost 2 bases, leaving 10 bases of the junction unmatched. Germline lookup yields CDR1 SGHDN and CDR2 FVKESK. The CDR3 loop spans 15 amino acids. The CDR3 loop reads CASSQSGTGAREQFF. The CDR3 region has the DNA TGTGCCAGCAGCCAATCCGGGACAGGAGCACGAGAGCAGTTCTTC.

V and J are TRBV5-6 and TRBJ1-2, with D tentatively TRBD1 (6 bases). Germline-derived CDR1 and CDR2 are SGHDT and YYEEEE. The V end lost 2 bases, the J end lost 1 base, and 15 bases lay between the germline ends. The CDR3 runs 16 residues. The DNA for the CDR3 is TGTGCCAGCAGCTTATCCCCGGGACAAGATAACTATGGCTACACCTTC. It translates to CASSLSPGQDNYGYTF.

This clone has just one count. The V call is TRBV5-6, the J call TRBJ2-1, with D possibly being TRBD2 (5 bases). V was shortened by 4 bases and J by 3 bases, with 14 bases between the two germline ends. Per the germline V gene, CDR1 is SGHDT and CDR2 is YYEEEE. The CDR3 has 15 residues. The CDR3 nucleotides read TGTGCCAGCAGCCGGTTGTCGGAGGTCTACAATGAGCAGTTCTTC. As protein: CASSRLSEVYNEQFF.

In DNA, the CDR3 is TGTGCCAGCAGAAAAGAGCTGAGAAACGAGCAGTACTTC. It yields the protein CASRKELRNEQYF. The V and J genes are TRBV6-1 and TRBJ2-7; D is unresolved. CDR3 length equals 13 residues. CDR1 MNHNS and CDR2 SASEGT come from the germline V gene. The V gene lost 6 bases and the J gene lost 5 bases, with 14 bases spanning the gap.

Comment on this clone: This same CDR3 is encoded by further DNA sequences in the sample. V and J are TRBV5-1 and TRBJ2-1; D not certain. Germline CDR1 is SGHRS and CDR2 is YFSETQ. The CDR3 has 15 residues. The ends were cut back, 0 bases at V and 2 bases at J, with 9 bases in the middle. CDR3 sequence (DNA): TGCGCCAGCAGCTTGGACGGCCAACCCTACAATGAGCAGTTCTTC. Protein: CASSLDGQPYNEQFF.

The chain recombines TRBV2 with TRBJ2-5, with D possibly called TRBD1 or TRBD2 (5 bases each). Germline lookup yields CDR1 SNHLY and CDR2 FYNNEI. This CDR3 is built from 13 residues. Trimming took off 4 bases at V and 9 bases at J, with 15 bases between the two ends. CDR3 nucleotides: TGTGCCAGCAGTGCCGGGACCGAAGTGGCCCAGTACTTC. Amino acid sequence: CASSAGTEVAQYF.